The T cell receptor beta chain described here comes from a study of blood T cell repertoires in COVID-19. Study-level background: Sites across the United States, Italy and Spain contributed samples from acute and convalescent COVID-19. The analysed material was cDNA or gDNA that came from T cells, B-cell-depleted T cells, or PBMCs.

In the authors' methods: Reference gene primers were amplified, and this amplification served to estimate nucleated cell counts. TCRdb keeps only in-frame clones here, not all; method: immunoSEQ multiplex PCR. V, J and clone size derive from that table, while D and trimming were established from the DNA sequence. This sample has hundreds of thousands of clones, with around 82% found just once. CDR1 SNHLY and CDR2 FYNNEI come from the germline V gene. The V and J ends lost 4 bases and 0 bases, in that order; junction bases with no gene match: 4. The CDR3 totals 16 residues. The sample comprised peripheral blood. This receptor was identified in a woman older than 75 with active or convalescent COVID-19. The gene calls are TRBV2 and TRBJ2-3, with 10 bases that match TRBD2. The CDR3 is CASSVRAGGSTDTQYF. The CDR3 DNA is TGTGCCAGCAGTGTCCGAGCGGGGGGGAGCACAGATACGCAGTATTTT.